The 14 T cell receptor beta chains below were found in one sample sequenced in a study of regulatory T cells in long-lasting Graves disease. Regarding time point: newly diagnosed GD, antithyroid drugs for less than 3 months. RNA from PBMCs was the source of the TCR library. Arm-PCR of CDR3 regions with iRepertoire HTBI primers generated TCR beta libraries. TCRdb recomputed calls from the multiplex PCR reads with MiXCR, one row per CDR3 protein. The table has approximately 470,000 distinct CDR3 sequences, around 15% seen once; the top ten hold over 9%. This same sample was also part of a study on T cells in Graves' hyperthyroidism and ophthalmopathy.

This specimen was peripheral blood mononuclear cells (PBMCs), taken at new diagnosis, from a patient treated with antithyroid drugs. Receptors were obtained from a man aged 35 to 55 with Graves disease.

In regard to this clonotype: A single base separates this from a much larger clone, so it may be a read error. V is TRBV13 and J is TRBJ2-3; TRBD2 matches 11 bases. After removal of 4 bases from V and 2 bases from J, the junction contained 2 bases not matched to a gene. The CDR3 has 15 residues. Germline V gives CDR1 PRHDT, CDR2 FYEKMQ (reference sequence). The CDR3 DNA reads TGTGCCAGCAGCTCGGGACTAGCGGTCACAGATACGCAGTATTTT. Residues: CASSSGLAVTDTQYF.

This clonotype was seen ten or more times. The rearrangement uses TRBV28 and TRBJ1-2; 7 bases align to TRBD1. The length of the CDR3 is 13 residues. The germline V gene encodes CDR1 MDHEN and CDR2 SYDVKM. The trim removed 6 bases at V and 5 bases at J, leaving 6 bases unmatched. The CDR3 DNA follows: TGTGCCAGCAGCCCCCCAGGGGGGTATGGCTACACCTTC. Encoded protein: CASSPPGGYGYTF.

This clonotype has a count of ten or more. This chain uses TRBV27 with TRBJ2-2, with 12 positions matching TRBD1. Germline V gives CDR1 MNHEY, CDR2 SMNVEV (reference sequence). V dropped 7 bases and J dropped 4; count of bases not matched to a gene: 7. The CDR3 is 16 amino acids. This chain's CDR3 is CASISRDRGLTGELFF. The CDR3 DNA reads TGTGCCAGCATATCTCGGGACAGGGGGCTCACCGGGGAGCTGTTTTTT.

The rearrangement joins TRBV7-3 to TRBJ2-2, with a possible D match to TRBD1 (6 bases). Germline loops: CDR1 SGHTA, CDR2 FQGTGA. This CDR3 region has 15 residues. V lost 5 bases and J lost 5, with 15 bases in between. The CDR3 nucleotides are TGTGCCAGCAGCCAGACAGGCGGTGGTACCGGGGAGCTGTTTTTT. This codes for CASSQTGGGTGELFF.

This chain uses TRBV5-4 with TRBJ1-2; 8 bases map to TRBD1. Germline CDR1 and CDR2: SGHNT and YYREEE (reference sequence). Trimming at V came to 6 bases and at J to 5 bases, leaving 6 bases not matched to a gene. The CDR3 is 13 amino acids. The CDR3 sequence: CASTRDRGYGYTF. The CDR3, as DNA: TGTGCCAGCACCAGAGACAGGGGTTATGGCTACACCTTC.

This clonotype was picked up many times. The CDR3 sequence is CASLIGGSSYNEQFF. CDR3 coding DNA: TGTGCCAGCCTCATCGGGGGAAGCTCCTACAATGAGCAGTTCTTC. The chain links TRBV28 to TRBJ2-1; a weak D match, TRBD2 (6 bases). Germline V CDR1 and CDR2: MDHEN, SYDVKM. Trimming took 8 bases from V and 0 from J, leaving 14 bases between them. This CDR3 region has 15 residues.

In this sample, this clonotype turned up many times. The rearrangement links TRBV5-1 to TRBJ2-7; 7 bases are a match to TRBD2. This CDR3 is built from 13 residues. V was pared by 4 bases and J by 3 bases, with 4 bases of the junction left unmatched. Looked up from germline, CDR1 is SGHRS and CDR2 is YFSETQ. As DNA, the CDR3 is TGCGCCAGCAGCGGGAGGGCCCTCTACGAGCAGTACTTC. This sequence encodes CASSGRALYEQYF.

There are many counts of this clonotype. J is TRBJ2-7 and V is TRBV28; 7 bases map to TRBD1. Germline V CDR1 and CDR2: MDHEN, SYDVKM. With V trimmed by 7 bases and J by 4 bases, 13 bases remained unmatched. The CDR3 covers 15 residues. CDR3 amino acids: CASTSLRTGLYEQYF. The CDR3 coding sequence is TGTGCCAGCACCTCGTTGAGGACAGGCCTTTACGAGCAGTACTTC.

This clonotype was seen a handful of times. The chain employs TRBV13 and TRBJ2-7, with D uncertain. Trimming took 7 bases from V and 2 from J, leaving 12 bases between them. CDR3 length: 13 residues. Germline V gives CDR1 PRHDT, CDR2 FYEKMQ (reference sequence). The DNA for the CDR3 is TGTGCCAGCAATGCATTAGGGACCTACGAGCAGTACTTC. It yields the protein CASNALGTYEQYF. Drawing the rest from reference TRBV13 and TRBJ2-7, the complete variable domain is AAGVIQSPRHLIKEKRETATLKCYPIPRHDTVYWYQQGPGQDPQFLISFYEKMQSDKGSIPDRFSAQQFSDYHSELNMSSLELGDSALYFCASNALGTYEQYFGPGTRLTVT.

This sequence joins TRBV28 and TRBJ1-2; D is perhaps TRBD1 (5 bases). The V end lost 8 bases, the J end lost 8 bases, and 18 bases lay between the germline ends. This CDR3 is 13 amino acids long. CDR1 MDHEN and CDR2 SYDVKM come from the germline V gene. CDR3 loop: CASGPPGGIGYTF. The CDR3 DNA follows: TGTGCCAGCGGACCTCCGGGGGGGATCGGCTACACCTTC.

The table lists this clonotype with a few counts. The chain employs TRBV5-5 and TRBJ2-1; 7 nucleotides line up with TRBD2. The V gene's germline CDR1 is SGHKS and CDR2 YYEKEE (reference sequence). CDR3 length: 16 residues. V lost 1 base and J lost 7; bases outside the gene matches: 11. The CDR3 loop reads CASSLWAGTGGNEQFF. CDR3 nucleotides: TGTGCCAGCAGCTTGTGGGCCGGGACCGGGGGGAATGAGCAGTTCTTC.

The chain carries TRBV10-3 and TRBJ2-5; the match to TRBD1 covers 7 bases. Germline assignment: CDR1 ENHRY and CDR2 SYGVKD. J lost 0 bases, V lost 2 bases, and 12 bases had no gene match. The CDR3 has 18 residues. The CDR3 spells CAISEGQEGMGNQETQYF. CDR3 in DNA: TGTGCCATCAGTGAGGGACAGGAAGGAATGGGCAACCAAGAGACCCAGTACTTC.

The rearrangement uses TRBV28 and TRBJ2-3; 7 bases agree with TRBD2. V lost 9 bases and J lost 9; bases outside the gene matches: 12. Germline lookup yields CDR1 MDHEN and CDR2 SYDVKM. The CDR3 is 13 residues long. In DNA form, the CDR3 reads TGTGCCAGTCAAGACCAGGCGGGAGACACGCAGTATTTT. It codes for CASQDQAGDTQYF.

This clonotype was seen a handful of times. V gene TRBV7-9 combines with J gene TRBJ2-5; tentative D call: TRBD1 (5 bases). This CDR3 contains 13 residues. Germline CDR1 and CDR2: SEHNR and FQNEAQ (reference sequence). V was pared by 3 bases and J by 4 bases, with 9 bases between. The CDR3 loop reads CASSFRQLETQYF. DNA for the CDR3: TGTGCCAGCAGCTTTCGACAGTTAGAGACCCAGTACTTC.